The next 2 T cell receptor beta chains were all read from a single sample in a study of T cells in Graves' hyperthyroidism and ophthalmopathy. TCR beta CDR3 sequences were amplified from RNA transcripts. When the TCR CDR3 underwent first-round RT-PCR, the HTBI primer set was used. TCRdb itself ran the multiplex PCR reads through MiXCR, one entry per CDR3 protein. The table has hundreds of thousands of distinct CDR3 sequences, around 17% seen once. Sample: blood. These receptors all come from a young woman with Graves' hyperthyroidism.

This clonotype showed up many times. CDR3: CASSRAQGVSYEQYF. In DNA, the CDR3 is TGTGCCAGCAGTCGCGCTCAGGGGGTTTCCTACGAGCAGTACTTC. The chain uses TRBV27 and TRBJ2-7; 7 bases map to TRBD1. CDR1 and CDR2 (germline): MNHEY, SMNVEV (reference sequence). The CDR3 totals 15 residues. V lost 5 bases, J lost 1 base, and 8 bases stayed unmatched.

The chain uses TRBV11-1 and TRBJ1-4; no definite D call. The CDR3 spans 12 residues. V dropped 5 bases and J dropped 7 bases, with 8 bases sitting between them. The germline gives CDR1 SGHAT, CDR2 FQDESV (reference sequence). The CDR3 sequence: CASSDKGEKLFF. The CDR3 nucleotides read TGTGCCAGCAGCGACAAGGGTGAAAAACTGTTTTTT. The full variable domain, with the rest looked up from reference TRBV11-1 and TRBJ1-4, is EAEVAQSPRYKITEKSQAVAFWCDPISGHATLYWYRQILGQGPELLVQFQDESVVDDSQLPKDRFSAERLKGVDSTLKIQPAELGDSAMYLCASSDKGEKLFFGSGTQLSVL.